The clone carrying this T cell receptor (beta chain) was seen at least ten times. TCR beta CDR3 amplification used RNA transcripts. After a first-round RT-PCR with HTBI primers, a second-round multiplex PCR was run. TCRdb reprocessed the multiplex PCR reads via MiXCR and lists one record per CDR3 protein. Of roughly 400,000 distinct CDR3 sequences detected, roughly 18% appear once; the ten largest clones hold roughly 1.5%. The sample comes from a study of Graves' ophthalmopathy and Graves' hyperthyroidism. V was pared by 5 bases and J by 8 bases, with 16 bases of the junction left unmatched. Germline lookup yields CDR1 KGHDR and CDR2 SFDVKD. The length of the CDR3 is 17 residues.

The chain combines TRBV24-1 with TRBJ1-3; 8 bases fit TRBD1. The material sequenced was peripheral blood. The receptor's source is a woman between 18 and 29 years old with Graves' ophthalmopathy. The CDR3 DNA reads as TGTGCCACCAGTGCCCCCCGGCGGGCAGGGGGCCCGTACACCATATATTTT. Its translation is CATSAPRRAGGPYTIYF.